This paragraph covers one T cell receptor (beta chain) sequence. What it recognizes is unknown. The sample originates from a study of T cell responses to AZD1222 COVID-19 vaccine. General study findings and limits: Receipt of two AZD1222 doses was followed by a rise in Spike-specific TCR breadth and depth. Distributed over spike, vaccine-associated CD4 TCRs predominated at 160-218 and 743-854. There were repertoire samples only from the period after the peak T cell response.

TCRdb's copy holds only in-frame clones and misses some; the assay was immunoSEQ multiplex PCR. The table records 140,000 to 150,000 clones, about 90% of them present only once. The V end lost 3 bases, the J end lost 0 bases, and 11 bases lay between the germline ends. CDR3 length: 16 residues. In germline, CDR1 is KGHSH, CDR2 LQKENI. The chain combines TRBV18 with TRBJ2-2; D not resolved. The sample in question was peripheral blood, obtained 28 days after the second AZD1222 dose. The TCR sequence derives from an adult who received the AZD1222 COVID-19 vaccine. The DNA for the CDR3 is TGTGCCAGCTCACCCAGAAGGTTCGCGAACACCGGGGAGCTGTTTTTT. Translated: CASSPRRFANTGELFF.